Listed here are 30 T cell receptor beta chains from one sample, sequenced in a study of blood T cell repertoires in COVID-19. Using immunoSEQ multiplex PCR, the repertoire was profiled, and TCRdb retains in-frame clones only, with some absent. The top ten hold 3.1% of the sample, which has hundreds of thousands of clones, roughly nine tenths seen once. Sequencing was done on a sample of PBMCs or T cells enriched from blood (not recorded which). These receptors came from a woman aged 45-60 years in a cohort exposed to, infected with or recovered from COVID-19 (not recorded which).

The CDR3 nucleotides read TGTGCCAGCAGCTCGAAACAAAGAGATACGCAGTATTTT. Protein: CASSSKQRDTQYF. The V call is TRBV5-6, the J call TRBJ2-3, with D unresolved. The CDR3 totals 13 residues. Germline CDR1 and CDR2: SGHDT and YYEEEE. V lost 3 bases and J lost 5, with 10 bases in between.

The J gene is TRBJ1-1, the V gene TRBV4-3; 8 bases align to TRBD1. This CDR3 has 15 residues. The germline V gene has CDR1 LGHNA and CDR2 YSLEER. J gave up 4 bases and V 4 bases, and 8 bases lay outside the gene matches. As DNA, the CDR3 is TGCGCCAGCAGCCCCCAGGGGGCAGCGAGCACTGAAGCTTTCTTT. Translation gives CASSPQGAASTEAFF.

V usage is TRBV7-9 and J usage is TRBJ2-2; 9 bases are a match to TRBD1. This CDR3 comprises 16 residues. CDR1 SEHNR and CDR2 FQNEAQ come from the germline V gene (reference sequence). V lost 1 base to trimming and J lost 4 bases; unmatched junction nucleotides: 4. The CDR3 DNA reads TGTGCCAGCAGCTTAGGGACAGGGGTCGGCACCGGGGAGCTGTTTTTT. It encodes CASSLGTGVGTGELFF.

The chain recombines TRBV2 with TRBJ2-5; TRBD2 is a possible D gene (6 bases). Germline CDR1 and CDR2: SNHLY and FYNNEI. Trimming stripped 7 bases from V and 10 bases from J, with 19 bases between. The CDR3 spans 13 residues. The CDR3 DNA reads TGTGCCAGCACGGGGGACTTCAAAAGGGACCAGTACTTC. Its protein is CASTGDFKRDQYF.

This clone was seen once. The V call is TRBV30, the J call TRBJ2-5; no clear D. The CDR3 is 12 amino acids. Germline values: CDR1 GTSNPN, CDR2 SVGIG (reference sequence). V gave up 0 bases and J gave up 5 bases, with 7 bases separating them. This CDR3 reads CAWSVNWETQYF. The CDR3 region has the DNA TGTGCCTGGAGTGTTAACTGGGAGACCCAGTACTTC.

The V call is TRBV27, the J call TRBJ1-2, with 9 bases matching TRBD1. CDR1 and CDR2 (germline): MNHEY, SMNVEV (reference sequence). The CDR3 is 17 amino acids. Germline trimming cut 5 bases from V and 3 bases from J; bases unmatched to any gene: 13. DNA of the CDR3: TGTGCCAGCAGTCCCCGGGACAGGGCAGTTTTCGACTATGGCTACACCTTC. This encodes CASSPRDRAVFDYGYTF.

In the case of this clone: Compared with germline, one end of the junction differs, possibly owing to a read error. The chain's CDR3 is CASSPRTSGGPTPSDNEQFF. As DNA, the CDR3 is TGTGCTAGCAGCCCCCGTACTAGCGGGGGGCCTACCCCTTCGGACAATGAGCAGTTCTTC. The rearrangement joins TRBV7-7 to TRBJ2-1; 12 nucleotides match TRBD2. Germline CDR1 reads SSHAT; CDR2 reads FNYEAQ (reference sequence). CDR3 length: 20 residues.

This chain joins TRBV5-4 and TRBJ2-1; D gene unclear. V lost 1 base and J lost 3, with 11 bases in between. CDR1 and CDR2 from the germline V gene are SGHNT and YYREEE (reference sequence). This CDR3 spans 15 amino acids. The CDR3 is CASSLSVNFYNEQFF. DNA for the CDR3: TGTGCCAGCAGCTTGTCGGTAAACTTCTACAATGAGCAGTTCTTC. The full variable domain, completed using reference TRBV5-4 and TRBJ2-1, is ETGVTQSPTHLIKTRGQQVTLRCSSQSGHNTVSWYQQALGQGPQFIFQYYREEENGRGNFPPRFSGLQFPNYSSELNVNALELDDSALYLCASSLSVNFYNEQFFGPGTRLTVL.

The chain joins TRBV27 to TRBJ1-1; D might be TRBD1 (6 bases). Germline CDR1 MNHEY, CDR2 SMNVEV (reference sequence). V shed 8 bases and J shed 4 bases, with 20 bases lying between them. This CDR3 is built from 15 residues. CDR3 sequence reads: CASSPGTTGLTEAFF. The CDR3 bases are TGTGCCAGCTCTCCCGGAACCACAGGGCTCACTGAAGCTTTCTTT.

The J gene is TRBJ2-3, the V gene TRBV18; D may be TRBD1 (6 bases). Germline lookup yields CDR1 KGHSH and CDR2 LQKENI. The V gene lost 4 bases and the J gene lost 0 bases, with 8 bases spanning the gap. There are 14 residues in the CDR3. CDR3 sequence: CASSRDISTDTQYF. DNA for the CDR3: TGTGCCAGCTCACGGGACATTAGCACAGATACGCAGTATTTT.

The chain uses TRBV4-1 and TRBJ1-4, with D possibly TRBD1 on 5 matching bases. CDR1 MGHRA and CDR2 YSYEKL come from the germline V gene. CDR3 length: 15 residues. The V end lost 4 bases, the J end lost 7 bases, and 16 bases lay between the germline ends. The DNA for the CDR3 is TGCGCCAGCAGCCTTAGCCCGGGTGGGGCTGAAAAACTGTTTTTT. Amino acids: CASSLSPGGAEKLFF.

This clone has a single count. The DNA for the CDR3 is TGCAGCGTTGAGCCCACGGACTATGGCTACACCTTC. It specifies CSVEPTDYGYTF. The chain couples TRBV29-1 to TRBJ1-2; D is undetermined. The CDR3 covers 12 residues. V was clipped by 3 bases and J by 3 bases, with 8 bases between them. Germline V gene sequence: CDR1 SQVTM, CDR2 ANQGSEA. Drawing the rest from reference TRBV29-1 and TRBJ1-2, the complete variable domain is SAVISQKPSRDICQRGTSLTIQCQVDSQVTMMFWYRQQPGQSLTLIATANQGSEATYESGFVIDKFPISRPNLTFSTLTVSNMSPEDSSIYLCSVEPTDYGYTFGSGTRLTVV.

The rearrangement links TRBV27 to TRBJ1-5; 9 bases agree with TRBD1. The CDR3 sequence is 15 residues long. V shed 8 bases and J 0 bases; nucleotides not matched to a gene: 5. Germline V lookup: CDR1 MNHEY, CDR2 SMNVEV (reference sequence). The CDR3 sequence is CASASTGGSNQPQHF. CDR3 coding DNA: TGTGCCAGCGCATCGACAGGGGGTAGCAATCAGCCCCAGCATTTT.

The V call is TRBV7-2, the J call TRBJ2-5; 14 bases agree with TRBD2. This CDR3 is built from 16 residues. V shed 5 bases and J 5 bases; nucleotides not matched to a gene: 7. From germline, CDR1 is SGHTA and CDR2 FQGNSA. The CDR3 DNA sequence: TGTGCCAGCAGCATCGGGACTAGCGGGGGTCATGAGACCCAGTACTTC. Encoded protein: CASSIGTSGGHETQYF.

This clone appeared a single time. The V and J genes are TRBV5-1 and TRBJ1-2; tentative D call: TRBD1 (5 bases). The CDR3 loop spans 14 amino acids. Germline-derived CDR1 and CDR2 are SGHRS and YFSETQ. V lost 0 bases, J lost 6 bases, and 12 bases lay in between. The chain's CDR3 is CASSLEAGKDGYTF. CDR3 sequence (DNA): TGCGCCAGCAGCTTGGAGGCAGGGAAGGATGGCTACACCTTC.

The rearrangement joins TRBV25-1 to TRBJ2-7; 11 bases map to TRBD1. The V gene end was trimmed by 8 bases and the J gene end by 3 bases; junction bases not matched to a gene: 3. Per the germline V gene, CDR1 is MGHDK and CDR2 is SYGVNS. This CDR3 region has 13 residues. The CDR3 spells CASRGQGDYEQYF. Written as DNA, the CDR3 is TGTGCCAGCCGGGGACAGGGGGACTACGAGCAGTACTTC.

J is TRBJ1-2 and V is TRBV27, with no clear D. Between the trimmed V and J ends, which lost 5 bases and 2 bases, there was a span of 9 bases. Germline values: CDR1 MNHEY, CDR2 SMNVEV (reference sequence). CDR3 length: 13 residues. CDR3: CASSLQSNYGYTF. CDR3 nucleotides: TGTGCCAGCAGTCTCCAGTCCAACTATGGCTACACCTTC.

This sequence joins TRBV6-5 and TRBJ1-5, with a weak D call TRBD1 (5 bases). Trimming stripped 6 bases from V and 1 base from J, with 10 bases between. This CDR3 is built from 14 residues. The germline CDR1 and CDR2 sequences are MNHEY and SVGAGI. CDR3 sequence (DNA): TGTGCCAGCAGAGCGGGACGGAGCAATCAGCCCCAGCATTTT. This codes for CASRAGRSNQPQHF.

The V and J genes are TRBV7-9 and TRBJ1-2, with TRBD1 identical over 8 bases. The trim removed 5 bases at V and 4 bases at J, leaving 3 bases unmatched. Germline values: CDR1 SEHNR, CDR2 FQNEAQ (reference sequence). The CDR3 loop spans 13 amino acids. For the CDR3, the DNA is TGTGCCAGCAGCCGACAGGGGCCCTATGGCTACACCTTC. Translated, it gives CASSRQGPYGYTF.

The chain couples TRBV12-5 to TRBJ2-1; no clear D. Trimming took 3 bases from V and 6 from J, leaving 9 bases between them. CDR1 LGHNT and CDR2 FRNRAP come from the germline V gene. This CDR3 contains 13 residues. The CDR3 DNA follows: TGTGCTAGTGGTTTAAACAGACCCAATGAGCAGTTCTTC. Residues: CASGLNRPNEQFF.

On this clone: At the DNA level, this CDR3 is encoded by other sequences in the same sample as well. J is TRBJ1-1 and V is TRBV19, with D possibly TRBD1 on 5 matching bases. Germline V lookup: CDR1 LNHDA, CDR2 SQIVND (reference sequence). This CDR3 has 14 amino acids. V shed 3 bases and J shed 1 base, with 9 bases lying between them. As DNA, the CDR3 is TGTGCCAGTAGTATTCGGGGGGGGAACACTGAAGCTTTCTTT. Translation: CASSIRGGNTEAFF.

The V and J genes are TRBV18 and TRBJ2-5; D is ambiguous. CDR3 size: 14 residues. Germline V gene data show CDR1 as KGHSH and CDR2 as LQKENI. Trimming cost V 0 bases and J 2 bases, with 7 bases left between them. The CDR3 DNA reads TGTGCCAGCTCACCACCGTCCAAACAAGAGACCCAGTACTTC. It specifies CASSPPSKQETQYF. The full variable domain, with the rest looked up from reference TRBV18 and TRBJ2-5, is NAGVMQNPRHLVRRRGQEARLRCSPMKGHSHVYWYRQLPEEGLKFMVYLQKENIIDESGMPKERFSAEFPKEGPSILRIQQVVRGDSAAYFCASSPPSKQETQYFGPGTRLLVL.

The genes are TRBV5-1 and TRBJ2-1; 8 nucleotides match TRBD2. Germline V CDR1 and CDR2: SGHRS, YFSETQ. CDR3 length: 18 amino acids. V lost 1 base to trimming and J lost 3 bases; unmatched junction nucleotides: 12. CDR3 in amino acids: CASSLLPLGGGFYNEQFF. The CDR3, as DNA: TGCGCCAGCAGCTTGTTACCCCTCGGCGGGGGGTTCTACAATGAGCAGTTCTTC. Complete variable domain (other parts from reference TRBV5-1 and TRBJ2-1): KAGVTQTPRYLIKTRGQQVTLSCSPISGHRSVSWYQQTPGQGLQFLFEYFSETQRNKGNFPGRFSGRQFSNSRSEMNVSTLELGDSALYLCASSLLPLGGGFYNEQFFGPGTRLTVL.

This clone was seen more than once but under ten times. The rearrangement uses TRBV15 and TRBJ2-3; a possible D gene is TRBD2 (6 bases). Trimming cost V 5 bases and J 5 bases, with 11 bases left between them. The length of the CDR3 is 13 residues. Germline assignment: CDR1 LNHNV and CDR2 YYDKDF (reference sequence). For the CDR3, the DNA is TGTGCCACCAGCGGACTACTAGGAGATACGCAGTATTTT. Its protein is CATSGLLGDTQYF.

Only a few counts were recorded for this clone. The chain couples TRBV9 to TRBJ2-1, with 11 bases lining up with TRBD2. V dropped 0 bases and J dropped 5; count of bases not matched to a gene: 4. Germline V gene lookup returns CDR1 SGDLS and CDR2 YYNGEE. CDR3 length: 16 amino acids. DNA of the CDR3: TGTGCCAGCAGCGTAGCCTTAGCGGGGGGGCACAATGAGCAGTTCTTC. It codes for CASSVALAGGHNEQFF.

The chain recombines TRBV7-2 with TRBJ1-5; perhaps TRBD1 as D (6 bases). V was pared by 1 base and J by 1 base, with 11 bases between. The CDR3 sequence is 16 residues long. Germline V gene sequence: CDR1 SGHTA, CDR2 FQGNSA. Written as DNA, the CDR3 is TGTGCCAGCAGCTTAGACAGGGCTCGCAGCAATCAGCCCCAGCATTTT. Protein product: CASSLDRARSNQPQHF.

The rearrangement joins TRBV24-1 to TRBJ1-2, with D uncertain. The CDR3 totals 13 residues. The germline gives CDR1 KGHDR, CDR2 SFDVKD. Trimming shortened V by 9 bases and J by 8 bases, and 18 bases separated the two germline ends. The CDR3 loop is CATRGSGRGGYTF. In nucleotides, the CDR3 is TGTGCCACCCGGGGTTCTGGGCGGGGAGGCTACACCTTC.

The chain couples TRBV9 to TRBJ1-5, with 7 bases fitting TRBD1. CDR1 is SGDLS and CDR2 is YYNGEE in the germline V gene. The V gene end was trimmed by 0 bases and the J gene end by 1 base; junction bases not matched to a gene: 1. CDR3 length: 15 residues. CDR3 in amino acids: CASSVEGASNQPQHF. The CDR3 DNA sequence: TGTGCCAGCAGCGTAGAGGGGGCGAGCAATCAGCCCCAGCATTTT.

The chain joins TRBV18 to TRBJ2-1, with 11 bases identical to TRBD2. This CDR3 is 15 amino acids long. Trimming cost V 3 bases and J 10 bases; bases outside gene matches: 8. Germline V lookup: CDR1 KGHSH, CDR2 LQKENI. The CDR3 nucleotides read TGTGCCAGCTCACCGCCGACTAGCGGGGAGGGAGAGCAGTTCTTC. It encodes CASSPPTSGEGEQFF. The full variable domain, its missing parts supplied by reference TRBV18 and TRBJ2-1, is NAGVMQNPRHLVRRRGQEARLRCSPMKGHSHVYWYRQLPEEGLKFMVYLQKENIIDESGMPKERFSAEFPKEGPSILRIQQVVRGDSAAYFCASSPPTSGEGEQFFGPGTRLTVL.

The chain combines TRBV2 with TRBJ2-5; D unclear. The CDR3 runs 13 residues. Germline CDR1 is SNHLY and CDR2 is FYNNEI. Trimming removed 4 bases from V and 5 bases from J, with 11 bases in between. CDR3 DNA: TGTGCCAGCAGTGGCGACCTCAGGGAGACCCAGTACTTC. The encoded protein is CASSGDLRETQYF.